These 6 T cell receptor beta chains originate from one sample sequenced in a study of T-cell memory formation after mild COVID-19. TCRdb redid the calling of the 5' RACE reads with MiXCR, one entry per CDR3 protein. The sample includes approximately 100,000 distinct CDR3 sequences, about an eighth of them seen just once. Sequenced: PBMCs or a T cell subset sorted from them (not recorded which). The receptors were sampled from an adult woman who had mild COVID-19 (a few samples of this study predate the infection). Cell type and time point are not known.

The V and J genes are TRBV7-2 and TRBJ2-7, with 12 bases aligning to TRBD2. V lost 3 bases to trimming and J lost 2 bases; unmatched junction nucleotides: 5. Germline values: CDR1 SGHTA, CDR2 FQGNSA. The CDR3 has 16 amino acids. The CDR3 protein is CASSLGGLAGTYEQYF. CDR3 nucleotides: TGTGCCAGCAGCTTGGGGGGACTAGCGGGCACCTACGAGCAGTACTTC.

CDR3 residues: CASSGGQVQTGELFF. In DNA form, the CDR3 reads TGTGCCAGCAGCGGGGGACAGGTTCAGACCGGGGAGCTGTTTTTT. V and J are TRBV9 and TRBJ2-2, with 8 positions matching TRBD1. The CDR3 loop spans 15 amino acids. CDR1 is SGDLS and CDR2 is YYNGEE in the germline V gene. The trim removed 3 bases at V and 5 bases at J, leaving 6 bases unmatched.

This clonotype has only a few counts. V gene TRBV6-2 or TRBV6-3 combines with J gene TRBJ1-1; no reliable D call. The V end lost 2 bases, the J end lost 0 bases, and 7 bases lay between the germline ends. Germline values: CDR1 MNHEY, CDR2 SVGEGT. CDR3 length: 14 residues. CDR3 DNA: TGTGCCAGCAGTTACGGCCAGCTGAACACTGAAGCTTTCTTT. It is translated as CASSYGQLNTEAFF.

This clonotype was seen a few times. This chain links TRBV25-1 with TRBJ2-7, with TRBD1 matching 8 bases. There are 17 residues in the CDR3. Germline values: CDR1 MGHDK, CDR2 SYGVNS. V gave up 6 bases and J gave up 2 bases; unmatched junction bases: 15. CDR3 coding DNA: TGTGCCAGCAGCCGCCGTCCTCGACAGGGGTCCCCCTACGAGCAGTACTTC. It yields the protein CASSRRPRQGSPYEQYF.

This clonotype was observed a few times. The chain employs TRBV12-3 or TRBV12-4 and TRBJ2-1, with 7 bases identical to TRBD2. The J segment lost 9 bases and the V segment lost 8 bases, leaving 10 bases of the junction unmatched. This CDR3 spans 13 amino acids. The CDR3 sequence: CASGRAGVLEQFF. In nucleotides, the CDR3 is TGTGCCAGCGGCCGGGCGGGAGTTCTTGAGCAGTTCTTC.

This clonotype was observed a few times. The chain links TRBV12-3 or TRBV12-4 to TRBJ2-5; D is uncertain. The CDR3 runs to 17 residues. V lost 6 bases, J lost 3 bases, and 23 bases lay in between. The CDR3 coding sequence is TGTGCCAGCAGGCTTGCGGTTCTGGTTGGCCGGGAAGAGACCCAGTACTTC. This translates into CASRLAVLVGREETQYF.